This T cell receptor beta chain was observed in a study of immune evolution from preneoplasia to lung adenocarcinoma. Study-level results: Later-stage lesions appeared to have more T cells, more diversity, less clonality. Top clone frequencies peaked in normal lung, apparently declining through invasive adenocarcinoma.

This clone is large. Its antigen is as yet unknown. Trimming took 5 bases from V and 4 from J; bases not matched to a gene: 7. The CDR3 is made up of 15 amino acids. Looked up from germline, CDR1 is SNHLY and CDR2 is FYNNEI. Clones were read by immunoSEQ multiplex PCR, and TCRdb kept only the in-frame ones, dropping some. The sample has about 8,200 clones, 79% seen once. Sequenced input: FFPE adjacent normal lung tissue. This sequence joins TRBV2 and TRBJ1-2, with 10 nucleotides matching TRBD1. This TCR derives from a person aged 55-80 years with lung adenocarcinoma. Here the CDR3 reads CASSRQGAQSYGYTF. The CDR3 DNA is TGTGCCAGCAGTCGACAGGGGGCTCAAAGCTATGGCTACACCTTC.